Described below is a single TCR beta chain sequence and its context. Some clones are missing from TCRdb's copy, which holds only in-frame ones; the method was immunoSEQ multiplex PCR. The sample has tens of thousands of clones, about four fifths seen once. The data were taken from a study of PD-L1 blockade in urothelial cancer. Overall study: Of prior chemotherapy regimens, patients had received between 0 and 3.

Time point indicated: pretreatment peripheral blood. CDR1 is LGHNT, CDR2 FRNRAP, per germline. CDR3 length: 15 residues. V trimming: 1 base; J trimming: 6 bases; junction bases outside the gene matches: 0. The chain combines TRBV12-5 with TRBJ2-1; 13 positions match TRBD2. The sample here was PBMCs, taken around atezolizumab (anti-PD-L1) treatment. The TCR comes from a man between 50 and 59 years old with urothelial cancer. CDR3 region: CASGLGTSGGNEQFF. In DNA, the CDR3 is TGTGCTAGTGGTTTGGGGACTAGCGGGGGCAATGAGCAGTTCTTC.